The 10 T cell receptor beta chains in this list originate from one sample, sequenced in a study of blood T cell repertoires in COVID-19 (dated by TCRdb to the early 2020s). The library was produced with the immunoSEQ multiplex PCR assay. TCRdb mirrors the immuneACCESS table, restricted to in-frame sequences. Some clones are absent from its copies; in checked studies, under half trace to an unresolved V gene, and the reason for the others is unknown. This sample is represented by roughly 100,000 clones; roughly two thirds of them were singletons. The ten largest clones capture 0.9% of the sample. Sequencing was done on a sample of peripheral blood. The source of these receptors is a human donor with acute or convalescent COVID-19. The donor label of this sample is uncertain.

The V gene is TRBV2, the J gene TRBJ2-3; D might be TRBD2 (5 bases). The ends were cut back, 0 bases at V and 1 base at J, with 14 bases in the middle. The CDR3 has 17 amino acids. Per germline, CDR1 SNHLY and CDR2 FYNNEI. In DNA form, the CDR3 reads TGTGCCAGCAGTGAAGCCGACTACCTGAGGGGCACAGATACGCAGTATTTT. This gives the protein CASSEADYLRGTDTQYF. The entire variable domain, with the rest obtained from reference TRBV2 and TRBJ2-3, is as follows: EPEVTQTPSHQVTQMGQEVILRCVPISNHLYFYWYRQILGQKVEFLVSFYNNEISEKSEIFDDQFSVERPDGSNFTLKIRSTKLEDSAMYFCASSEADYLRGTDTQYFGPGTRLTVL.

The chain couples TRBV12-5 to TRBJ1-5; D unclear. V was pared by 7 bases and J by 3 bases, with 10 bases between. This CDR3 contains 13 residues. The germline V gene encodes CDR1 LGHNT and CDR2 FRNRAP. CDR3 bases: TGTGCTAGTGTCTTACAGCCCAATCAGCCCCAGCATTTT. Protein product: CASVLQPNQPQHF.

This clone was counted a few times. The J gene is TRBJ2-6, the V gene TRBV3-1 (or the pseudogene TRBV3-2), with D perhaps matching TRBD2 (6 bases). The germline V gene has CDR1 LGHDT and CDR2 YNNKEL (reference sequence). Trimming removed 1 base at V and 1 base at J, with 14 bases between. This CDR3 has 18 residues. The CDR3 DNA sequence: TGTGCCAGCAGCCAAGCCCCATGGACTAATTCTGGGGCCAACGTCCTGACTTTC. Protein product: CASSQAPWTNSGANVLTF.

V and J are TRBV6-5 and TRBJ2-3; TRBD2 matches 13 bases. The V gene end was trimmed by 6 bases and the J gene end by 4 bases; junction bases not matched to a gene: 4. The CDR3 loop spans 15 amino acids. Germline CDR1 is MNHEY and CDR2 is SVGAGI. CDR3 DNA: TGTGCCAGCAGCCTAACTAGCGGGGGGGCAGATACGCAGTATTTT. Amino acid sequence: CASSLTSGGADTQYF.

This chain joins TRBV7-2 and TRBJ2-7, with a possible D match to TRBD1 (6 bases). Germline V gene sequence: CDR1 SGHTA, CDR2 FQGNSA. The CDR3 length is 14 residues. V was pared by 7 bases and J by 3 bases, with 16 bases between. The DNA for the CDR3 is TGTGCCAGCAACTTGGGAGACAGGAACTACGAGCAGTACTTC. It translates to CASNLGDRNYEQYF.

This clone was found a few times. One end of the junction does not line up with germline, which may come from a read error. V usage is TRBV12-5 and J usage is TRBJ1-4; D is uncertain. The V gene's germline CDR1 is LGHNT and CDR2 FRNRAP. The CDR3 contains 15 residues. The CDR3 region is CASGLGGRTTEKLFF. The DNA of the CDR3 is TGTGCTAGTGGCTTGGGAGGGCGTACAACCGAAAAACTGTTTTTT.

V gene TRBV3-1 (or the pseudogene TRBV3-2) combines with J gene TRBJ1-3; unclear D gene. This CDR3 has 15 residues. V was cut by 4 bases and J by 0 bases, with 10 bases left in between. CDR1 and CDR2 from the germline V gene are LGHDT and YNNKEL (reference sequence). In DNA, the CDR3 is TGTGCCAGCAGCCTAGACTGGAGCTCTGGAAACACCATATATTTT. Translated, it gives CASSLDWSSGNTIYF.

The chain links TRBV27 to TRBJ2-5, with 7 nucleotides matching TRBD2. V lost 5 bases and J lost 5; bases outside the gene matches: 5. The CDR3 contains 13 residues. Germline V gene data show CDR1 as MNHEY and CDR2 as SMNVEV (reference sequence). The CDR3 DNA is TGTGCCAGCAGTCTATGGGGGGGGGAGACCCAGTACTTC. Its protein is CASSLWGGETQYF.

The chain employs TRBV5-1 and TRBJ2-1; 13 bases are shared with TRBD2. This CDR3 comprises 15 residues. Germline CDR1 and CDR2: SGHRS and YFSETQ. V gave up 7 bases and J gave up 8 bases; unmatched junction bases: 9. This chain's CDR3 is CASRTSGGLMDEQFF. CDR3 coding DNA: TGCGCCAGCCGGACTAGCGGGGGTCTTATGGATGAGCAGTTCTTC.

The table lists this clone with a few counts. The chain has TRBV5-5 and TRBJ1-1; D is possibly TRBD1 (5 bases). Germline V CDR1 and CDR2: SGHKS, YYEKEE (reference sequence). Between the trimmed V and J ends, which lost 4 bases and 4 bases, there was a span of 11 bases. The CDR3 is 13 amino acids. The chain's CDR3 is CASSTSRGTEAFF. The CDR3 DNA is TGTGCCAGCAGCACCTCAAGGGGCACTGAAGCTTTCTTT.